This is a list of T cell receptor beta chains from one sample in a study of vaccination and CD4 T cells after COVID-19. In TCRdb, the PCR reads were re-called with MiXCR into one record per CDR3 protein. The sample contains 20,000 to 25,000 distinct CDR3 sequences, about half of which appear only once. These receptors' targets are unknown. Sequences were obtained from CD4+ T cells from blood, cultured in vitro. The receptor set was obtained from a human donor who had recovered from COVID-19. The CDR3 runs from the conserved cysteine through the conserved F or W. The D gene is left open where the match is weak. Rows give clone size only sometimes, using once, few, many, or a class for an expanded clone.

cdr3_aa cdr3_nt d_call clone_size j_call v_call
CASSLRTVTINTEAFF TGCGCCAGCAGCCTTCGGACAGTAACAATAAACACTGAAGCTTTCTTT NA NA TRBJ1-1 TRBV4-1
CASSLGQGFNYGYTF TGTGCCAGCAGCTTGGGACAGGGTTTCAACTATGGCTACACCTTC TRBD1 few TRBJ1-2 TRBV5-4
CSAGTGVQDEQYF TGCAGCGCCGGGACAGGGGTTCAAGACGAGCAGTACTTC TRBD1 NA TRBJ2-7 TRBV29-1
CASSITGLGAARGYTF TGTGCCAGTAGTATTACTGGTTTGGGGGCAGCCAGGGGCTACACCTTC NA NA TRBJ1-2 TRBV19
CASSSDRAGYNEQFF TGTGCCAGCAGTTCGGACAGGGCTGGGTACAATGAGCAGTTCTTC NA NA TRBJ2-1 TRBV21-1
CASGGWGGGYNEQFF TGTGCCAGCGGAGGGTGGGGAGGGGGCTACAATGAGCAGTTCTTC NA NA TRBJ2-1 TRBV27
CSATSGGGTQETQYF TGCAGTGCTACAAGTGGGGGGGGGACTCAAGAGACCCAGTACTTC TRBD2 NA TRBJ2-5 TRBV20-1
CASSIPQGTDTQYF TGTGCCAGTTCCATCCCGCAGGGCACAGATACGCAGTATTTT NA NA TRBJ2-3 TRBV19
CASSQRSGTGHTEAFF TGCGCCAGCAGCCAACGATCTGGGACAGGGCACACTGAAGCTTTCTTT TRBD1 once TRBJ1-1 TRBV4-1
CASGVSDTQYF TGTGCCAGCGGGGTGTCAGATACGCAGTATTTT NA NA TRBJ2-3 TRBV5-6
CASSHDGMGFGYTF TGTGCCAGCAGCCATGACGGGATGGGCTTCGGCTACACCTTC NA few TRBJ1-2 TRBV7-8
CASSLGTVLNYGYTF TGTGCCAGCAGCCTCGGGACGGTGCTCAACTATGGCTACACCTTC NA NA TRBJ1-2 TRBV7-8
CATSRQTSGRLEQFF TGTGCCACCAGCAGGCAGACTAGCGGGAGGCTTGAGCAGTTCTTC TRBD2 once TRBJ2-1 TRBV15
CSAMTGGGETQYF TGCAGTGCCATGACAGGGGGCGGAGAGACCCAGTACTTC TRBD1 few TRBJ2-5 TRBV20-1
CASSSILRGGVSYNEQFF TGTGCCAGCAGTTCTATATTGCGCGGGGGAGTCTCCTACAATGAGCAGTTCTTC TRBD2 NA TRBJ2-1 TRBV28
CASSLGLAGGPGDTQYF TGTGCTAGCAGCTTAGGGCTAGCGGGAGGGCCAGGAGATACGCAGTATTTT TRBD2 NA TRBJ2-3 TRBV7-7
CASSTLGRQGITDTQYF TGCGCCAGCAGCACCTTAGGGAGACAAGGCATCACAGATACGCAGTATTTT NA NA TRBJ2-3 TRBV4-1
CAISAPPGQGYTGELFF TGTGCCATCAGTGCCCCTCCTGGACAGGGGTACACCGGGGAGCTGTTTTTT TRBD1 NA TRBJ2-2 TRBV10-3
CSARDRLYGNTIYF TGCAGTGCTAGAGATAGACTTTATGGGAACACCATATATTTT NA few TRBJ1-3 TRBV20-1
CASSPDRSNQPQHF TGTGCCAGCAGCCCCGACAGGAGCAATCAGCCCCAGCATTTT NA NA TRBJ1-5 TRBV11-2
CASSLGEASGEQYF TGTGCCAGCAGCTTAGGAGAGGCTAGCGGCGAGCAGTACTTC TRBD2 NA TRBJ2-7 TRBV7-9
CATSRAGNRGQPQHF TGTGCCACCAGCAGAGCCGGCAACAGGGGTCAGCCCCAGCATTTT TRBD1 few TRBJ1-5 TRBV15
CASRPSGRPSEQYF TGTGCCAGCAGACCTAGCGGGAGACCCTCCGAGCAGTACTTC TRBD2 NA TRBJ2-7 TRBV27
CASSFGGTSSYNEQFF TGTGCCAGCAGCTTCGGGGGAACGAGCTCCTACAATGAGCAGTTCTTC NA NA TRBJ2-1 TRBV5-4
CASSWGQLTDTQYF TGCGCCAGCAGCTGGGGACAGCTCACAGATACGCAGTATTTT TRBD1 NA TRBJ2-3 TRBV5-1
CASSQGGNTDTQYF TGCGCCAGCAGCCAAGGGGGGAACACAGATACGCAGTATTTT NA NA TRBJ2-3 TRBV4-1
CASTSREGRGYTF TGTGCCAGCACCAGCCGGGAAGGGCGAGGCTACACCTTC NA few TRBJ1-2 TRBV12-3/TRBV12-4
CASSPPASGRSEQFF TGTGCCAGCAGCCCCCCGGCTAGCGGGAGAAGTGAGCAGTTCTTC TRBD2 NA TRBJ2-1 TRBV7-2
CASSLQSGADTQYF TGTGCCAGCAGCTTACAGTCGGGAGCAGATACGCAGTATTTT NA few TRBJ2-3 TRBV11-2
CASRGGGYTEAFF TGTGCCAGCCGGGGGGGCGGATACACTGAAGCTTTCTTT NA NA TRBJ1-1 TRBV27
CASRSDRGLSSYNEQFF TGTGCCAGCAGGTCCGACAGGGGGCTGAGCTCCTACAATGAGCAGTTCTTC TRBD1 few TRBJ2-1 TRBV7-9
CATLPGTASGDTQYF TGTGCCACCTTACCCGGGACTGCTTCGGGAGATACGCAGTATTTT NA few TRBJ2-3 TRBV6-1
CASSPNRLAPPYNEQFF TGTGCCAGCAGTCCGAACCGGCTAGCCCCACCATACAATGAGCAGTTCTTC NA few TRBJ2-1 TRBV7-6
CASSPLGQGRDLYGYTF TGTGCCAGCTCACCACTCGGACAGGGTCGGGACTTATATGGCTACACCTTC TRBD1 NA TRBJ1-2 TRBV18
CASSEWAGNGYGYTF TGTGCCAGCAGTGAGTGGGCAGGGAACGGCTATGGCTACACCTTC NA NA TRBJ1-2 TRBV6-4
CASSYRRGRETQYF TGTGCCAGCAGTTACCGAAGGGGGCGAGAGACCCAGTACTTC TRBD1 NA TRBJ2-5 TRBV6-2/TRBV6-3
CASTPREALAGELFF TGTGCCAGCACCCCTAGGGAAGCGTTAGCCGGGGAGCTGTTTTTT NA NA TRBJ2-2 TRBV7-8
CASSRLAAYEQYF TGTGCCAGTAGTAGACTAGCGGCCTACGAGCAGTACTTC TRBD2 NA TRBJ2-7 TRBV19
CASRPQGDTQYF TGTGCCAGCAGGCCCCAGGGAGATACGCAGTATTTT NA NA TRBJ2-3 TRBV2
CASRRGNTEAFF TGTGCCAGCAGAAGGGGCAACACTGAAGCTTTCTTT NA few TRBJ1-1 TRBV28
CASSPGTSGNTGELFF TGTGCCAGCAGCCCAGGGACTAGCGGAAACACCGGGGAGCTGTTTTTT TRBD2 NA TRBJ2-2 TRBV5-4
CASSEGEGGGYTF TGTGCCAGCAGTGAAGGAGAAGGGGGTGGCTACACCTTC NA few TRBJ1-2 TRBV6-1
CASSQETGRYGYTF TGCGCCAGCAGCCAAGAAACAGGGCGCTATGGCTACACCTTC NA NA TRBJ1-2 TRBV4-1
CASSQDRYQETQYF TGTGCCAGCAGCCAGGACAGATACCAAGAGACCCAGTACTTC NA NA TRBJ2-5 TRBV11-3
CAGTDRGRGNTIYF TGTGCCGGGACAGACCGGGGGAGGGGAAACACCATATATTTT TRBD1 NA TRBJ1-3 TRBV28
CSARDQRGVTDTQYF TGCAGTGCTAGAGATCAGAGGGGGGTCACAGATACGCAGTATTTT NA NA TRBJ2-3 TRBV20-1
CASSPRTGGGETQYF TGTGCCAGCTCACCACGGACAGGGGGAGGAGAGACCCAGTACTTC TRBD1 few TRBJ2-5 TRBV18